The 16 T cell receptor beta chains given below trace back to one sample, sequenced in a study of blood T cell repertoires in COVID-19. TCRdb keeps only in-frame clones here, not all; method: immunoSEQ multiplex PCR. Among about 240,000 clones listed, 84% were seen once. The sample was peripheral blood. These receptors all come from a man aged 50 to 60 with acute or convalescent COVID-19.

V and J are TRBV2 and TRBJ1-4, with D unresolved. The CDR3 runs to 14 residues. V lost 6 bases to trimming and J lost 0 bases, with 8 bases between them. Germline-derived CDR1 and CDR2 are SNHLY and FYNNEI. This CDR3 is CASRAWSTNEKLFF. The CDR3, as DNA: TGTGCCAGCAGGGCTTGGTCAACTAATGAAAAACTGTTTTTT.

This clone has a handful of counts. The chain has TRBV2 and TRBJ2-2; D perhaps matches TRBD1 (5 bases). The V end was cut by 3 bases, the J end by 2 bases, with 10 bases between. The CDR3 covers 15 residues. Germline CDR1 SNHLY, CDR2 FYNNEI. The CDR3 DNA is TGTGCCAGCAGTGACCCAGGGCGAAACACCGGGGAGCTGTTTTTT. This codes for CASSDPGRNTGELFF.

CDR3 residues: CASSKNRDRGGPLHF. The CDR3, as DNA: TGTGCCAGCAGCAAGAACCGGGACAGGGGTGGACCCCTCCACTTT. The chain links TRBV7-9 to TRBJ1-6; TRBD1 matches 10 bases. The V gene end was trimmed by 5 bases and the J gene end by 12 bases; junction bases not matched to a gene: 10. This CDR3 has 15 amino acids. The germline gives CDR1 SEHNR, CDR2 FQNEAQ (reference sequence).

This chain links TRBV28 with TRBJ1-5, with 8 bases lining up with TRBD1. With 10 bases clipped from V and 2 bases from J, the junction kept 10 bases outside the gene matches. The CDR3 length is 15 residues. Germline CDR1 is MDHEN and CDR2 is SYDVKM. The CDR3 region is CATDRVNTGNQPQHF. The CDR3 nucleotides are TGTGCCACGGACAGGGTGAATACTGGCAATCAGCCCCAGCATTTT.

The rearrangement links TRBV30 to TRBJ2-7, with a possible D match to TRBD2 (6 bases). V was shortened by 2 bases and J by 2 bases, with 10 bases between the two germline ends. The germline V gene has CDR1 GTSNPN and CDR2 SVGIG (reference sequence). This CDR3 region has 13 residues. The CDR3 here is CAWSRGEAYEQYF. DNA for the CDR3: TGTGCCTGGAGTAGAGGGGAGGCCTACGAGCAGTACTTC.

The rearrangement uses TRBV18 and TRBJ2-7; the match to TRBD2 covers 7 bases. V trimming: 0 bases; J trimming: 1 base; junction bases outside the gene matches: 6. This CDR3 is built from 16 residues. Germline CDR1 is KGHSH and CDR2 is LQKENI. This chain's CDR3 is CASSPPGGEGSYEQYF. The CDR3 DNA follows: TGTGCCAGCTCACCACCGGGGGGGGAAGGATCCTACGAGCAGTACTTC.

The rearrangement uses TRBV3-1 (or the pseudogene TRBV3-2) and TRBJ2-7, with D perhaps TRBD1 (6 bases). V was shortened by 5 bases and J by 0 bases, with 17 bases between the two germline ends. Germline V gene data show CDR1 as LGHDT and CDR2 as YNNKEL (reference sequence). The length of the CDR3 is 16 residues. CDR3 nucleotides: TGTGCCAGCAGCTCACAATCGACAGGTAACTCCTACGAGCAGTACTTC. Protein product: CASSSQSTGNSYEQYF.

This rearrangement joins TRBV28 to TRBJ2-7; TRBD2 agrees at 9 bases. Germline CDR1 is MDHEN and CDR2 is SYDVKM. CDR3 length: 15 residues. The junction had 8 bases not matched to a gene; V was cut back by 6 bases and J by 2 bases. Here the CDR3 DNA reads TGTGCCAGCAGCTACCCACGACTAGCGGCCTACGAGCAGTACTTC. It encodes CASSYPRLAAYEQYF.

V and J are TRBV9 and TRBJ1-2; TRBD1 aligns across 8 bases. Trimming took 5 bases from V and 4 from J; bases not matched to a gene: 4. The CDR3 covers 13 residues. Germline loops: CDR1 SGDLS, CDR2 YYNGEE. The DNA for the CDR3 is TGTGCCAGCAGTCCAGGGGGCGCCTATGGCTACACCTTC. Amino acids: CASSPGGAYGYTF.

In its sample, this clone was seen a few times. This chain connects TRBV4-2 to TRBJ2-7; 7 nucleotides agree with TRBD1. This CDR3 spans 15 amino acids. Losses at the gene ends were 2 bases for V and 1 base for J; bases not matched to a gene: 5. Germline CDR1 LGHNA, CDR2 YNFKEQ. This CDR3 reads CASSQPPGGSYEQYF. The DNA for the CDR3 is TGTGCCAGCAGCCAACCGCCAGGGGGATCCTACGAGCAGTACTTC.

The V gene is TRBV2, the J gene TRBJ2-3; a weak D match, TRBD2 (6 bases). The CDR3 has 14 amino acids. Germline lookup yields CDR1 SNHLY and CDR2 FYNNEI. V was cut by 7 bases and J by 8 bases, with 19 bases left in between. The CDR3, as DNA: TGTGCCAGCACCCAAAACTACGATAGCGGTACGCAGTATTTT. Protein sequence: CASTQNYDSGTQYF.

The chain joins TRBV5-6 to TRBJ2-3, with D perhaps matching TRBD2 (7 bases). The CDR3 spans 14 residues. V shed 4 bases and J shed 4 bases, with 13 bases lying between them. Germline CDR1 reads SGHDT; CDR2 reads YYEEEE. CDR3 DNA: TGTGCCAGCAGCGCTACGGGGGGCCCAGATACGCAGTATTTT. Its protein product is CASSATGGPDTQYF.

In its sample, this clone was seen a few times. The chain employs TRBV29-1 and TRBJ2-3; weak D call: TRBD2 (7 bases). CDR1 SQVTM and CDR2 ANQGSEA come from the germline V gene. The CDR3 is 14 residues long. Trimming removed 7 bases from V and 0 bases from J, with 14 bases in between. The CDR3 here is CSARRGASTDTQYF. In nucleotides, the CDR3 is TGCAGCGCTCGCCGGGGGGCAAGCACAGATACGCAGTATTTT.

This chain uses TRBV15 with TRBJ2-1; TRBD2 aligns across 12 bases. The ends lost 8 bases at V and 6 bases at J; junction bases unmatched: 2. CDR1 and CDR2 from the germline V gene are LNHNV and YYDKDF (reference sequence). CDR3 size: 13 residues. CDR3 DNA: TGTGCCACCGGACTAGCGGGAAGCAATGAGCAGTTCTTC. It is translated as CATGLAGSNEQFF.

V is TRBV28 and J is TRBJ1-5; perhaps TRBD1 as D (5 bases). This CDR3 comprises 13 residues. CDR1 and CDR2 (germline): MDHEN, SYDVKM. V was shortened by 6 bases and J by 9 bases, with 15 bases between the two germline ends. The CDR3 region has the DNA TGTGCCAGCAGGGGGGGGGTACTATGGCCCCAGCATTTT. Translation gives CASRGGVLWPQHF.

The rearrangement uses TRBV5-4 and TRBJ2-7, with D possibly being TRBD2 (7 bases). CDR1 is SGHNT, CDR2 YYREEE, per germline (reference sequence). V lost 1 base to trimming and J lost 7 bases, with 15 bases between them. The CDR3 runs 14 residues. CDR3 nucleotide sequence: TGTGCCAGCAGCTTGTTGGGGGGGGCAGGGGAGCAGTACTTC. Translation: CASSLLGGAGEQYF. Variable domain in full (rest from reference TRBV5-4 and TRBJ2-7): ETGVTQSPTHLIKTRGQQVTLRCSSQSGHNTVSWYQQALGQGPQFIFQYYREEENGRGNFPPRFSGLQFPNYSSELNVNALELDDSALYLCASSLLGGAGEQYFGPGTRLTVT.